One and the same sample provided the 24 T cell receptor beta chains below, sequenced in a study of blood T cell repertoires in COVID-19 (dated by TCRdb to the early 2020s). Receptor libraries were prepared by the immunoSEQ multiplex PCR assay. In its TCRdb copy, this immuneACCESS table keeps in-frame sequences only and misses some clones. Where compared with another copy, unresolved V genes explain less than half of these, and the others have no known cause. In all, the sample holds 150,000 to 200,000 clones, and about 86% of those were seen once. The top ten clonotypes cover 2.5% to 3.5% of the sample. Sequenced: peripheral blood. These receptors were taken from a woman aged 25-40 years with active or convalescent COVID-19.

The gene calls are TRBV18 and TRBJ2-1; TRBD2 agrees at 12 bases. The CDR3 has 17 amino acids. J gave up 7 bases and V 3 bases, and 10 bases lay outside the gene matches. Germline lookup yields CDR1 KGHSH and CDR2 LQKENI. The CDR3 protein is CASSPPPSGRAGNEQFF. The CDR3 DNA reads as TGTGCCAGCTCACCGCCGCCTAGCGGGAGGGCCGGGAATGAGCAGTTCTTC.

This chain joins TRBV30 and TRBJ2-5; D is perhaps TRBD2 (6 bases). Germline V gene data show CDR1 as GTSNPN and CDR2 as SVGIG (reference sequence). The V end was cut by 2 bases, the J end by 7 bases, with 14 bases between. The CDR3 extends over 13 amino acids. In DNA, the CDR3 is TGTGCCTGGAGTAAGGGTAGCGGTACGACCCAGTACTTC. Its protein product is CAWSKGSGTTQYF.

This chain connects TRBV5-1 to TRBJ1-4, with D possibly TRBD1 on 6 matching bases. Germline CDR1 reads SGHRS; CDR2 reads YFSETQ. The CDR3 loop spans 15 amino acids. V was cut by 7 bases and J by 10 bases, with 23 bases left in between. The CDR3 spells CASRPLLDSSGKLFF. CDR3 sequence (DNA): TGCGCCAGCCGACCTTTACTGGACAGCAGCGGAAAACTGTTTTTT.

The rearrangement joins TRBV12-5 to TRBJ2-7, with a possible D match to TRBD2 (6 bases). Trimming stripped 2 bases from V and 4 bases from J, with 12 bases between. From germline, CDR1 is LGHNT and CDR2 FRNRAP. CDR3 length equals 14 residues. CDR3 amino acids: CASGLWIGRYEQYF. In DNA, the CDR3 is TGTGCTAGTGGTTTGTGGATTGGGAGGTACGAGCAGTACTTC.

The sample holds a few counts of this clone. The gene calls are TRBV6-5 and TRBJ2-7; D unclear. Between the trimmed V and J ends, which lost 6 bases and 0 bases, there was a span of 15 bases. This CDR3 has 15 residues. Germline CDR1 MNHEY, CDR2 SVGAGI. DNA for the CDR3: TGTGCCAGCAGCATGACACCTACTGGCTCCTACGAGCAGTACTTC. Translated: CASSMTPTGSYEQYF.

This sequence joins TRBV6-1 and TRBJ2-5; D not certain. This CDR3 comprises 13 residues. Trimming stripped 2 bases from V and 0 bases from J, with 4 bases between. Per germline, CDR1 MNHNS and CDR2 SASEGT. The CDR3 loop reads CASSEPNQETQYF. DNA of the CDR3: TGTGCCAGCAGTGAACCCAACCAAGAGACCCAGTACTTC.

The CDR3 loop reads CASSRGQINEKLFF. For the CDR3, the DNA is TGTGCCAGCAGCCGGGGACAGATTAATGAAAAACTGTTTTTT. J is TRBJ1-4 and V is TRBV7-9, with 7 bases fitting TRBD1. This CDR3 is 14 amino acids long. Germline V gives CDR1 SEHNR, CDR2 FQNEAQ (reference sequence). Losses at the gene ends were 5 bases for V and 4 bases for J; bases not matched to a gene: 4. The full variable domain, its missing parts supplied by reference TRBV7-9 and TRBJ1-4, is DTGVSQNPRHKITKRGQNVTFRCDPISEHNRLYWYRQTLGQGPEFLTYFQNEAQLEKSRLLSDRFSAERPKGSFSTLEIQRTEQGDSAMYLCASSRGQINEKLFFGSGTQLSVL.

The chain is built from TRBV27 and TRBJ2-2, with D perhaps TRBD1 (5 bases). The germline V gene has CDR1 MNHEY and CDR2 SMNVEV (reference sequence). V shed 4 bases and J shed 1 base, with 10 bases lying between them. The CDR3 is 15 amino acids. CDR3 in DNA: TGTGCCAGCAGTTCGGTAGGGGTGAACACCGGGGAGCTGTTTTTT. It specifies CASSSVGVNTGELFF.

V is TRBV27 and J is TRBJ2-1, with D possibly TRBD2 on 6 matching bases. This CDR3 region has 13 residues. Trimming removed 6 bases at V and 3 bases at J, with 9 bases between. In germline, CDR1 is MNHEY, CDR2 SMNVEV (reference sequence). For the CDR3, the DNA is TGTGCCAGCAGCTGGGGGGTCTACAATGAGCAGTTCTTC. Encoded protein: CASSWGVYNEQFF.

This chain uses TRBV5-5 with TRBJ1-4; D is undetermined. V was cut by 4 bases and J by 6 bases, with 16 bases left in between. The CDR3 covers 15 residues. Germline CDR1 SGHKS, CDR2 YYEKEE (reference sequence). CDR3 in amino acids: CASSPLLAPDEKLFF. The CDR3 DNA sequence: TGTGCCAGCAGCCCCCTATTAGCCCCCGATGAAAAACTGTTTTTT.

This clone was observed a few times. The chain uses TRBV20-1 and TRBJ1-1; no clear D gene. The CDR3 has 11 amino acids. CDR1 DFQATT and CDR2 SNEGSKA come from the germline V gene (reference sequence). Trimming took off 3 bases at V and 9 bases at J, with 11 bases between the two ends. The CDR3 is CSAREQSKAFF. In nucleotides, the CDR3 is TGCAGTGCTAGGGAACAGTCGAAAGCTTTCTTT.

The V and J genes are TRBV24-1 and TRBJ2-1, with D unclear. V shed 4 bases and J shed 0 bases, with 9 bases lying between them. Germline CDR1 is KGHDR and CDR2 is SFDVKD. The CDR3 has 15 residues. The CDR3 reads CATSDPRASYNEQFF. The CDR3 DNA follows: TGTGCCACCAGTGACCCACGAGCCTCCTACAATGAGCAGTTCTTC.

CDR3 in amino acids: CASSPPEGGYTF. CDR3 sequence (DNA): TGTGCCAGCAGCCCTCCGGAGGGCGGCTACACCTTC. J is TRBJ1-2 and V is TRBV9; D is uncertain. This CDR3 spans 12 amino acids. Looked up from germline, CDR1 is SGDLS and CDR2 is YYNGEE. V lost 4 bases to trimming and J lost 8 bases, with 12 bases between them.

The chain couples TRBV6-5 to TRBJ2-7; perhaps TRBD1 as D (6 bases). CDR3 length equals 14 residues. Trimming took 2 bases from V and 3 from J, leaving 11 bases between them. Germline-derived CDR1 and CDR2 are MNHEY and SVGAGI. The CDR3 DNA follows: TGTGCCAGCAGTTACGGGCAGGGGAACTACGAGCAGTACTTC. It yields the protein CASSYGQGNYEQYF.

This clone was recorded only once. The genes are TRBV15 and TRBJ1-3; 7 positions agree with TRBD1. CDR1 is LNHNV, CDR2 YYDKDF, per germline (reference sequence). The CDR3 has 17 residues. V was pared by 0 bases and J by 3 bases, with 8 bases of the junction left unmatched. The CDR3 DNA reads as TGTGCCACCAGCAGAGATTGGCCCACAGGGGTTGGAAACACCATATATTTT. This gives the protein CATSRDWPTGVGNTIYF.

The CDR3 DNA reads as TGTGCCAGCAGGCCAGGGATCCCCTTCCCTGGGGCCAACGTCCTGACTTTC. Translation: CASRPGIPFPGANVLTF. The rearrangement links TRBV27 to TRBJ2-6, with a possible D match to TRBD1 (5 bases). CDR3 length equals 17 residues. Trimming removed 6 bases at V and 2 bases at J, with 17 bases between. Germline CDR1 reads MNHEY; CDR2 reads SMNVEV (reference sequence).

The chain is built from TRBV2 and TRBJ1-2, with TRBD1 matching over 7 bases. Looked up from germline, CDR1 is SNHLY and CDR2 is FYNNEI. The CDR3 loop spans 14 amino acids. The junction had 9 bases not matched to a gene; V was cut back by 6 bases and J by 5 bases. The CDR3 reads CASSLSTGWYGYTF. CDR3 bases: TGTGCCAGCAGCCTTTCGACAGGGTGGTATGGCTACACCTTC.

The genes are TRBV6-1 and TRBJ2-1, with 8 bases lining up with TRBD2. Germline CDR1 reads MNHNS; CDR2 reads SASEGT. V lost 2 bases, J lost 6 bases, and 9 bases stayed unmatched. This CDR3 spans 16 amino acids. CDR3 protein: CASSEHPGLDVNEQFF. The DNA of the CDR3 is TGTGCCAGCAGTGAACACCCGGGACTAGACGTCAATGAGCAGTTCTTC.

The chain carries TRBV19 and TRBJ1-2, with D possibly matching TRBD1 (6 bases). Looked up from germline, CDR1 is LNHDA and CDR2 is SQIVND (reference sequence). The CDR3 spans 13 residues. V was trimmed by 6 bases and J by 6 bases, leaving 14 bases between them. The CDR3, as DNA: TGTGCCAGTAGGACCAGGGGAAACCATGGCTACACCTTC. Amino acids: CASRTRGNHGYTF. Together with reference TRBV19 and TRBJ1-2, the CDR3 gives the full variable domain: DGGITQSPKYLFRKEGQNVTLSCEQNLNHDAMYWYRQDPGQGLRLIYYSQIVNDFQKGDIAEGYSVSREKKESFPLTVTSAQKNPTAFYLCASRTRGNHGYTFGSGTRLTVV.

A single count supports this clone. The junction departs from the called germline gene at one end, perhaps through a read error. This chain joins TRBV2 and TRBJ2-2; 8 bases align to TRBD1. CDR3 length equals 16 residues. The germline gives CDR1 SNHLY, CDR2 FYNNEI. CDR3 nucleotide sequence: TGTGCCAGCAGAGAAGACAGGGGCCGGAACATCGGGGAGCTGTTTTTT. Amino acid sequence: CASREDRGRNIGELFF.

The genes are TRBV6-1 and TRBJ1-1; possible D gene TRBD1, 5 bases. Germline V gene sequence: CDR1 MNHNS, CDR2 SASEGT. The germline V and J ends were trimmed by 2 bases and 2 bases, with 9 bases remaining between them. This CDR3 region has 14 residues. The CDR3: CASSENTGNTEAFF. In nucleotides, the CDR3 is TGTGCCAGCAGTGAAAACACAGGCAACACTGAAGCTTTCTTT.

CDR3 in amino acids: CASSTRQVPNTEAFF. CDR3 nucleotide sequence: TGTGCCAGCAGCACCCGACAGGTCCCAAACACTGAAGCTTTCTTT. The chain recombines TRBV9 with TRBJ1-1, with a possible D match to TRBD1 (6 bases). Trimming removed 4 bases from V and 2 bases from J, with 15 bases in between. Germline assignment: CDR1 SGDLS and CDR2 YYNGEE. The CDR3 has 15 residues.

This rearrangement joins TRBV19 to TRBJ2-3; maybe TRBD2 (6 bases). The germline V and J ends were trimmed by 7 bases and 0 bases, with 14 bases remaining between them. Germline V gives CDR1 LNHDA, CDR2 SQIVND (reference sequence). The length of the CDR3 is 15 residues. The CDR3 protein is CASKNRGTSTDTQYF. The CDR3 coding sequence is TGTGCCAGTAAGAACCGCGGGACTAGCACAGATACGCAGTATTTT.

The chain joins TRBV6-1 to TRBJ1-6; no reliable D call. Germline V gene sequence: CDR1 MNHNS, CDR2 SASEGT. The CDR3 contains 15 residues. V was shortened by 3 bases and J by 10 bases, with 16 bases between the two germline ends. The CDR3 DNA reads TGTGCCAGCAGTGATGTCCGCGGCGTGAGGTCACCCCTCCACTTT. It yields the protein CASSDVRGVRSPLHF.